These T cell receptor beta chains were read from a single sample in a study of blood T cell repertoires in COVID-19. Using immunoSEQ multiplex PCR, the repertoire was profiled, and TCRdb retains in-frame clones only, with some absent. The data show under 90,000 clones, roughly three quarters seen once. Sequenced material: peripheral blood. Receptors originate from a human donor in a cohort sampled during active COVID-19. CDR3s include the opening cysteine and the closing phenylalanine or tryptophan. Fields, in order: J gene, V gene, D gene, clone size, CDR3 DNA, CDR3 protein. D genes are given only for firm matches. Not all rows give a size; the values are once, few, many and, for expanded clones, a class.

TRBJ2-3	TRBV14	NA	NA	TGTGCCAGCAGCCAAGGTGTAGGGGCAGGCACAGATACGCAGTATTTT	CASSQGVGAGTDTQYF
TRBJ2-7	TRBV15	NA	few	TGTGCCACCAGCAGAGATCCGGGTACTGAGCAGTACTTC	CATSRDPGTEQYF
TRBJ1-5	TRBV27	NA	once	TGTGCCAGCTCCCTAGCGGGCGGGCAGCCCCAGCATTTT	CASSLAGGQPQHF
TRBJ1-5	TRBV27	TRBD1	few	TGTGCCAGCAGGCCTGGGACAGGTCATAGCAATCAGCCCCAGCATTTT	CASRPGTGHSNQPQHF
TRBJ2-1	TRBV6-2/TRBV6-3	TRBD1	once	TGTGCCAGCAGCAGGGACAGGGGGTCGGGGGAGCAGTTCTTC	CASSRDRGSGEQFF
TRBJ2-7	TRBV9	TRBD2	NA	TGTGCCAGCAGCGTTACTAGCGGGGGGGCCGAGCAGTACTTC	CASSVTSGGAEQYF
TRBJ2-7	TRBV7-9	TRBD2	few	TGTGCCAGCCACGCCGACAGCGGGGTCGAGCAGTACTTC	CASHADSGVEQYF
TRBJ2-3	TRBV6-1	TRBD2	few	TGTGCCAGCAGTGAGATAGCGGGGGGCACAGATACGCAGTATTTT	CASSEIAGGTDTQYF
TRBJ2-7	TRBV6-6	NA	NA	TGTGCCAGCAGTCCGACAAGACCTTCCTACGAGCAGTACTTC	CASSPTRPSYEQYF
TRBJ2-3	TRBV28	TRBD2	NA	TGTGCCAGCAGGGTAGCGGGTGACACAGATACGCAGTATTTT	CASRVAGDTDTQYF
TRBJ1-3	TRBV11-3	NA	NA	TGTGCCAGCAGCTCACAGGACTCTGGAAACACCATATATTTT	CASSSQDSGNTIYF
TRBJ2-5	TRBV6-1	TRBD1	once	TGTGCCAGCAGTGACCGGACAGGGTATAACCAAGAGACCCAGTACTTC	CASSDRTGYNQETQYF
TRBJ2-2	TRBV5-4	TRBD2	NA	TGTGCCAGCAGCTTAGGCGCTAGCGGGGGGCCCAGGCGGGAGCTGTTTTTT	CASSLGASGGPRRELFF
TRBJ2-2	TRBV4-2	TRBD2	few	TGTGCCAGCAGCCCCCGGACTAGCGGGGGGCTAGACACCGGGGAGCTGTTTTTT	CASSPRTSGGLDTGELFF
TRBJ1-3	TRBV28	NA	NA	TGTGCCAGCAGTTTTTCAGGGACTGGAAACACCATATATTTT	CASSFSGTGNTIYF
TRBJ1-6	TRBV28	NA	NA	TGTGCCAGCACCCCATCTATCGATTCACCCCTCCACTTT	CASTPSIDSPLHF
TRBJ2-1	TRBV19	TRBD2	NA	TGTGCCAGCGGGACTACCCACAATGAGCAGTTCTTC	CASGTTHNEQFF
TRBJ2-5	TRBV7-2	NA	NA	TGTGCCAGCAGCTTAGAATCGCTAGCAACCCAGTACTTC	CASSLESLATQYF
TRBJ1-6	TRBV10-3	NA	NA	TGTGCCATCAGTGAATGGGGCCGGTCACCCCTCCACTTT	CAISEWGRSPLHF
TRBJ2-3	TRBV7-9	TRBD1	NA	TGTGCCAGCAGTCCGGACAGGCCCGGAGATACGCAGTATTTT	CASSPDRPGDTQYF
TRBJ1-4	TRBV5-1	TRBD1	NA	TGCGCCAGCAGCGGATCGACAGGGAGCGCTGAAAAACTGTTTTTT	CASSGSTGSAEKLFF
TRBJ1-5	TRBV19	NA	NA	TGTGCCAGTAGGGGTCCCGGGTTTCATCAGCCCCAGCATTTT	CASRGPGFHQPQHF
TRBJ2-1	TRBV12-3/TRBV12-4	NA	once	TGTGCCAGCAGTTTTGCCGGGACAAAGCAGTTCTTC	CASSFAGTKQFF
TRBJ1-4	TRBV12-3/TRBV12-4	NA	NA	TGTGCCAGCAGTTTACTCGGGAATGAAAAACTGTTTTTT	CASSLLGNEKLFF
TRBJ2-3	TRBV5-4	TRBD2	NA	TGTGCCAGCAGCGGACGAGGACTAGCGGGATCAGATACGCAGTATTTT	CASSGRGLAGSDTQYF
TRBJ2-3	TRBV7-9	NA	NA	TGTGCCAGCAGCTTACTCTTGGACACATCAGATACGCAGTATTTT	CASSLLLDTSDTQYF
TRBJ1-2	TRBV6-5	NA	once	TGTGCCAGCAGTCTTGGACACCGATCAGGGTATGGCTACACCTTC	CASSLGHRSGYGYTF
TRBJ1-1	TRBV23-1	TRBD1	NA	TGCGCCAGCAGTCAAGTCCCTGGTAAGGGGGCCCCTGAAGCTTTCTTT	CASSQVPGKGAPEAFF
TRBJ2-7	TRBV27	NA	NA	TGTGCCAGCAGTTTTGACACCCGTGATGCCTACGAGCAGTACTTC	CASSFDTRDAYEQYF
TRBJ2-7	TRBV29-1	TRBD1	NA	TGCAGCGCCTCGACAGGGTCGGTCGAGCAGTACTTC	CSASTGSVEQYF
TRBJ2-7	TRBV11-2	NA	NA	TGTGCCAGCAGCTTACGGGGGGCGATCTACGAGCAGTACTTC	CASSLRGAIYEQYF
TRBJ1-1	TRBV28	TRBD1	many	TGTGCCAGCAGTTTATCGACAGGGAGTAAGTTTGGGAACACTGAAGCTTTCTTT	CASSLSTGSKFGNTEAFF
TRBJ2-3	TRBV4-3	TRBD2	NA	TGCGCCAGCAGCCAAAGGACTAGCGGGAGTGTGGATACGCAGTATTTT	CASSQRTSGSVDTQYF
TRBJ1-6	TRBV19	NA	few	TGTGCCAGTAGTACCGGACAGTATTCACCCCTCCACTTT	CASSTGQYSPLHF
TRBJ1-6	TRBV3-1/TRBV3-2	NA	NA	TGTGCCAGCAGACCTGGCAACCTTAATTCACCCCTCCACTTT	CASRPGNLNSPLHF
TRBJ1-1	TRBV15	NA	few	TGTGCCACCAGCAGAGCCAGGGGGAACACTGAAGCTTTCTTT	CATSRARGNTEAFF
TRBJ1-1	TRBV18	TRBD1	few	TGTGCCAGCTCACCGGGACAGCAGAACACTGAAGCTTTCTTT	CASSPGQQNTEAFF
TRBJ2-1	TRBV4-1	TRBD1	NA	TGCGCCAGCAGCCAGAGAAGACAGGGTCGACGGACCTACAATGAGCAGTTCTTC	CASSQRRQGRRTYNEQFF
TRBJ2-3	TRBV5-1	NA	NA	TGCGCCAGCCGCCGGGACTCCACAGATACGCAGTATTTT	CASRRDSTDTQYF
TRBJ1-1	TRBV9	NA	NA	TGTGCCAGCAGCGCCCCCTGGACTGAAGCTTTTTTT	CASSAPWTEAFF
TRBJ2-5	TRBV7-2	NA	NA	TGTGCCAGCAGCTTAGTTGGGGGCGAGACCCAGTACTTC	CASSLVGGETQYF
TRBJ2-7	TRBV10-3	NA	NA	TGTGCCATCAGTGAGGGCGGAGGGAGAGGGTCCTACGAGCAGTACTTC	CAISEGGGRGSYEQYF
TRBJ1-4	TRBV20-1	NA	NA	TGCAGTGCCCGGGAGAATGAAAAACTGTTTTTT	CSARENEKLFF
TRBJ2-3	TRBV30	NA	NA	TGTGCCTGGAGTGCGGGAAACACAGATACGCAGTATTTT	CAWSAGNTDTQYF
TRBJ2-7	TRBV7-2	TRBD1	NA	TGTGCCAGCAGCGAAAGGGGGCGTTTGGGCTACGAGCAGTACTTC	CASSERGRLGYEQYF
TRBJ2-1	TRBV27	TRBD2	NA	TGTGCCAGCAGTCTTCTAGCGGGAGGTGTTAATGAGCAGTTCTTC	CASSLLAGGVNEQFF
TRBJ2-2	TRBV9	TRBD2	NA	TGTGCCAGCAGCGTTAGCGGGGGGGCCGGGACCGGGGAGCTGTTTTTT	CASSVSGGAGTGELFF
TRBJ1-3	TRBV11-3	NA	NA	TGTGCCAGCAGCTTGGGGACACCCGACTCTGGAAACACCATATATTTT	CASSLGTPDSGNTIYF
TRBJ2-5	TRBV5-4	TRBD1	NA	TGTGCCAGCAGCCGGACAGGGGCCACGGGCGGAGAGACCCAGTACTTC	CASSRTGATGGETQYF
TRBJ1-5	TRBV6-2/TRBV6-3	TRBD1	NA	TGTGCCAGCAGTGGGGACAGGGGAGGTCCCCAGCATTTT	CASSGDRGGPQHF
TRBJ2-2	TRBV6-5	NA	NA	TGTGCCAGCAGTCGGACTATCAAGAACACCGGGGAGCTGTTTTTT	CASSRTIKNTGELFF
TRBJ1-4	TRBV28	TRBD1	NA	TGTGCCAGCAGTCGCCGGGACAGTAATGAAAAACTGTTTTTT	CASSRRDSNEKLFF